A single sample is the source of the 15 T cell receptor beta chains below, sequenced in a study of blood T cell repertoires in COVID-19. Profiling relied on immunoSEQ multiplex PCR, and the TCRdb table lists in-frame clones only, not all of them. Of approximately 440,000 clones listed, roughly 87% were seen once; the top ten hold around 0.7%. The sample comprised PBMCs or T cells enriched from blood (not recorded which). These receptors were collected from a woman between 18 and 29 years old who had recovered from COVID-19.

The chain uses TRBV11-2 and TRBJ2-1; possible D gene TRBD1, 6 bases. V shed 5 bases and J shed 5 bases, with 16 bases lying between them. The CDR3 spans 15 residues. Germline V gene data show CDR1 as SGHAT and CDR2 as FQNNGV. The CDR3 sequence: CASSPNLGQHNEQFF. The CDR3, as DNA: TGTGCCAGCAGCCCTAACTTAGGACAGCACAATGAGCAGTTCTTC.

The chain links TRBV7-8 to TRBJ2-1; 12 bases are a match to TRBD2. Germline trimming cut 2 bases from V and 0 bases from J; bases unmatched to any gene: 5. In germline, CDR1 is SGHVS, CDR2 FQNEAQ. The CDR3 contains 18 residues. CDR3 DNA: TGTGCCAGCAGCTTACGGGCTAGCGGGGGGGCCTCCTACAATGAGCAGTTCTTC. This encodes CASSLRASGGASYNEQFF.

The count of this clone is one. J is TRBJ2-1 and V is TRBV3-1 (or the pseudogene TRBV3-2); D call uncertain. Germline CDR1 is LGHDT and CDR2 is YNNKEL (reference sequence). Trimming removed 0 bases from V and 10 bases from J, with 16 bases in between. The CDR3 runs to 15 residues. This chain's CDR3 is CASSQDLETPVEQFF. CDR3 nucleotide sequence: TGTGCCAGCAGCCAAGATCTAGAGACCCCTGTCGAGCAGTTCTTC.

This chain links TRBV3-1 (or the pseudogene TRBV3-2) with TRBJ2-7; tentative D call: TRBD1 (5 bases). The CDR3 runs to 14 residues. V was shortened by 1 base and J by 6 bases, with 13 bases between the two germline ends. CDR1 and CDR2 (germline): LGHDT, YNNKEL (reference sequence). CDR3: CASSQAAGLGEQYF. CDR3 in DNA: TGTGCCAGCAGCCAAGCGGCAGGGTTGGGCGAGCAGTACTTC.

The chain couples TRBV6-1 to TRBJ1-5; D ambiguous. Trimming shortened V by 0 bases and J by 7 bases, and 10 bases separated the two germline ends. Germline V CDR1 and CDR2: MNHNS, SASEGT. The CDR3 loop spans 14 amino acids. In nucleotides, the CDR3 is TGTGCCAGCAGTGAAGCATGGGAGGGACAGCCCCAGCATTTT. Translating gives CASSEAWEGQPQHF.

The V gene is TRBV30, the J gene TRBJ2-2, with 8 nucleotides matching TRBD2. The CDR3 has 15 residues. Germline V lookup: CDR1 GTSNPN, CDR2 SVGIG (reference sequence). V lost 2 bases and J lost 4; bases outside the gene matches: 6. CDR3: CAWSRAGVTTGELFF. The CDR3, as DNA: TGTGCCTGGAGTCGAGCGGGGGTGACCACCGGGGAGCTGTTTTTT. Drawing the rest from reference TRBV30 and TRBJ2-2, the complete variable domain is SQTIHQWPATLVQPVGSPLSLECTVEGTSNPNLYWYRQAAGRGLQLLFYSVGIGQISSEVPQNLSASRPQDRQFILSSKKLLLSDSGFYLCAWSRAGVTTGELFFGEGSRLTVL.

The V and J genes are TRBV7-8 and TRBJ2-2; tentatively, D is TRBD2 (5 bases). This CDR3 is 15 amino acids long. The ends were cut back, 4 bases at V and 2 bases at J, with 11 bases in the middle. Per the germline V gene, CDR1 is SGHVS and CDR2 is FQNEAQ. The CDR3 sequence: CASSSRTQNTGELFF. The CDR3 region has the DNA TGTGCCAGCAGCTCCCGGACTCAAAACACCGGGGAGCTGTTTTTT.

The chain has TRBV27 and TRBJ1-2; tentative D call: TRBD1 (6 bases). The CDR3 extends over 15 amino acids. The V gene lost 0 bases and the J gene lost 3 bases, with 11 bases spanning the gap. From germline, CDR1 is MNHEY and CDR2 SMNVEV (reference sequence). The DNA of the CDR3 is TGTGCCAGCAGTTTATCCCCCAGGGGATACTATGGCTACACCTTC. It is translated as CASSLSPRGYYGYTF.

The rearrangement joins TRBV7-9 to TRBJ2-4, with D tentatively TRBD2 (5 bases). The CDR3 sequence is 12 residues long. The germline V and J ends were trimmed by 5 bases and 9 bases, with 11 bases remaining between them. Germline V gene data show CDR1 as SEHNR and CDR2 as FQNEAQ (reference sequence). The CDR3 is CASSTPEGIQYF. Written as DNA, the CDR3 is TGTGCCAGCAGCACCCCCGAGGGCATTCAGTACTTC.

The chain couples TRBV5-5 to TRBJ1-2; no reliable D call. The CDR3 contains 16 residues. Trimming removed 2 bases at V and 0 bases at J, with 14 bases between. Per germline, CDR1 SGHKS and CDR2 YYEKEE (reference sequence). CDR3 sequence reads: CASSFEAVLTNYGYTF. CDR3 DNA: TGTGCCAGCAGCTTTGAGGCAGTCCTAACTAACTATGGCTACACCTTC.

The V gene is TRBV11-2, the J gene TRBJ2-6; TRBD1 matches 10 bases. Germline CDR1 is SGHAT and CDR2 is FQNNGV. With 8 bases clipped from V and 1 base from J, the junction kept 8 bases outside the gene matches. The CDR3 runs to 17 residues. CDR3 sequence: CASGPGQGRSGANVLTF. The CDR3 DNA follows: TGTGCCAGCGGACCGGGACAGGGGAGGTCTGGGGCCAACGTCCTGACTTTC.

This sequence joins TRBV5-4 and TRBJ1-1; D might be TRBD1 (6 bases). The V end was cut by 1 base, the J end by 12 bases, with 13 bases between. Germline loops: CDR1 SGHNT, CDR2 YYREEE (reference sequence). CDR3 length: 12 residues. This chain's CDR3 is CASSLQGFHTFF. The CDR3 DNA is TGTGCCAGCAGCTTGCAGGGGTTCCATACTTTCTTT.

The J gene is TRBJ2-5, the V gene TRBV11-1; D is possibly TRBD1 (7 bases). Germline-derived CDR1 and CDR2 are SGHAT and FQDESV (reference sequence). V lost 5 bases, J lost 2 bases, and 12 bases lay in between. The CDR3 runs 14 residues. CDR3 nucleotide sequence: TGTGCCAGCAGCCCCCAGGGGGGACAAGAGACCCAGTACTTC. It translates to CASSPQGGQETQYF.

The rearrangement links TRBV28 to TRBJ2-1; no clear D gene. CDR1 is MDHEN, CDR2 SYDVKM, per germline. V lost 8 bases and J 4 bases, leaving 15 bases between the germline ends. The CDR3 covers 14 residues. The CDR3 region is CASASSETYNEQFF. CDR3 nucleotides: TGTGCCAGCGCATCCTCCGAGACTTACAATGAGCAGTTCTTC.

This clone was counted a few times. The chain's CDR3 is CASSYGGTEAFF. The CDR3 coding sequence is TGTGCCAGCAGTTACGGGGGCACTGAAGCTTTCTTT. The rearrangement joins TRBV28 to TRBJ1-1, with D tentatively TRBD1 (5 bases). Germline V gene lookup returns CDR1 MDHEN and CDR2 SYDVKM. The CDR3 consists of 12 residues. Trimming removed 4 bases at V and 4 bases at J, with 7 bases between.